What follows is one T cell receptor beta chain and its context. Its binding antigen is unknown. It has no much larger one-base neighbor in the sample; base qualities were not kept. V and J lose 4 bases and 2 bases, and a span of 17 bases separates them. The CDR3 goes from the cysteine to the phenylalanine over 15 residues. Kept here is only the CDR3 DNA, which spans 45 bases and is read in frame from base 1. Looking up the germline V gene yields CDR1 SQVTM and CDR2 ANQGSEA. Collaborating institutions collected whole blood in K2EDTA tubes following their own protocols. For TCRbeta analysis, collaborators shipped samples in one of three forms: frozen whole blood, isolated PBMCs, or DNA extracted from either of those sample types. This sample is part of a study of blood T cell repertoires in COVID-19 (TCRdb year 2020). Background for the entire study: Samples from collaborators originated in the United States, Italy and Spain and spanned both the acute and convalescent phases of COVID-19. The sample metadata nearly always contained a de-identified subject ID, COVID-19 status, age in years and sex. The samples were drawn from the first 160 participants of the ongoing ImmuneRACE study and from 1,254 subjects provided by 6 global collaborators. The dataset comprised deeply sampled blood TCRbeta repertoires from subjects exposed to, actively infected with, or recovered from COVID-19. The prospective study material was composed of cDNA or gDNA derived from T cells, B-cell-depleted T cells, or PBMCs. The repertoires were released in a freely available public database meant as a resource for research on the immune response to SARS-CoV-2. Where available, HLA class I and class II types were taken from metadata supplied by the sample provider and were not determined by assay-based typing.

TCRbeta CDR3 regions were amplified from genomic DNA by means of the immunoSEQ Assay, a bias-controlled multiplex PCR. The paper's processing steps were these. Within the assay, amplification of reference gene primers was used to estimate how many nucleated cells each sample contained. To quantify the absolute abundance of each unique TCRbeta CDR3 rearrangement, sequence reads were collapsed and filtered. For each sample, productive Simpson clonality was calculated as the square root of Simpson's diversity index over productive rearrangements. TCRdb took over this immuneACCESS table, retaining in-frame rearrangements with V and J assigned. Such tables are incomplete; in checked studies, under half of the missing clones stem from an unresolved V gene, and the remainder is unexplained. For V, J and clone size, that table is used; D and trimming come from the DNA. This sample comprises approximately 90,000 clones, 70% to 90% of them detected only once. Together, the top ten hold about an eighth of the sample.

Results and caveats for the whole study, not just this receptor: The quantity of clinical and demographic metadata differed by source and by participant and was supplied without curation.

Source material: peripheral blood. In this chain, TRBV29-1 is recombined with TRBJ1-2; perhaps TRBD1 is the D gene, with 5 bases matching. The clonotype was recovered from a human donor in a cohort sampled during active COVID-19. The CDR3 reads CSVAPLGEGNYGYTF. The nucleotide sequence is TGCAGCGTTGCACCGTTAGGGGAGGGGAACTATGGCTACACCTTC.